These T cell receptor beta chains were read from a single sample in a study of T-cell memory formation after mild COVID-19. TCRdb reprocessed the 5' RACE reads with MiXCR, giving one entry per CDR3 protein. The sample consists of under 200,000 distinct CDR3 sequences, about a third of them appearing once. The sequencing input was PBMCs or a T cell subset sorted from them (not recorded which). The receptor source for this set is an adult woman who had mild COVID-19 (a few samples of this study predate the infection). Cell type and time point are not known. Each CDR3 is given with its conserved first and last residue. A D gene is named only where the DNA matches it firmly. A row's size may be missing; if present it is once, few, many or a size class.

CDR3aa: CAIAGGGRGETQYF
CDR3nt: TGTGCCATCGCGGGGGGGGGGCGCGGAGAGACCCAGTACTTC
abundance: -
v_gene: TRBV28
d_gene: TRBD2
len: 14
j_gene: TRBJ2-5

CDR3aa: CSARDPAGVNTEAFF
CDR3nt: TGCAGTGCTAGAGATCCAGCCGGGGTCAACACTGAAGCTTTCTTT
abundance: few
v_gene: TRBV20-1
d_gene: -
len: 15
j_gene: TRBJ1-1

CDR3aa: CASLFGGAKETQYF
CDR3nt: TGTGCCAGCCTGTTCGGGGGGGCTAAGGAGACCCAGTACTTC
abundance: once
v_gene: TRBV2
d_gene: TRBD2
len: 14
j_gene: TRBJ2-5

CDR3aa: CASSADGDEQFF
CDR3nt: TGTGCCAGCAGCGCAGACGGCGATGAGCAGTTCTTC
abundance: -
v_gene: TRBV9
d_gene: -
len: 12
j_gene: TRBJ2-1

CDR3aa: CATSKAGQPQHF
CDR3nt: TGTGCCACCAGCAAGGCGGGTCAGCCCCAGCATTTT
abundance: -
v_gene: TRBV24-1
d_gene: -
len: 12
j_gene: TRBJ1-5

CDR3aa: CASGRVGLAASYEQYF
CDR3nt: TGTGCCAGCGGTAGAGTGGGACTAGCGGCCTCCTACGAGCAGTACTTC
abundance: -
v_gene: TRBV7-9
d_gene: TRBD2
len: 16
j_gene: TRBJ2-7

CDR3aa: CASSRNRVPAGELFF
CDR3nt: TGTGCTAGCAGCCGAAACAGGGTCCCAGCCGGGGAGCTGTTTTTT
abundance: few
v_gene: TRBV7-7
d_gene: -
len: 15
j_gene: TRBJ2-2

CDR3aa: CASSPRPGSTDTQYF
CDR3nt: TGTGCCAGCAGCCCCCGTCCGGGAAGCACAGATACGCAGTATTTT
abundance: -
v_gene: TRBV3-1
d_gene: -
len: 15
j_gene: TRBJ2-3

CDR3aa: CASSPRSRDQETQYF
CDR3nt: TGTGCCAGCAGTCCCCGCTCCAGGGACCAAGAGACCCAGTACTTC
abundance: few
v_gene: TRBV27
d_gene: -
len: 15
j_gene: TRBJ2-5

CDR3aa: CASSGKGPTYEQYF
CDR3nt: TGTGCCAGCAGCGGAAAGGGACCGACCTACGAGCAGTACTTC
abundance: -
v_gene: TRBV2
d_gene: -
len: 14
j_gene: TRBJ2-7

CDR3aa: CSVEDLGGYTF
CDR3nt: TGCAGCGTTGAAGATTTGGGTGGCTACACCTTC
abundance: many
v_gene: TRBV29-1
d_gene: -
len: 11
j_gene: TRBJ1-2

CDR3aa: CASRPLGENEQFF
CDR3nt: TGTGCCAGCAGACCCCTAGGCGAGAATGAGCAGTTCTTC
abundance: many
v_gene: TRBV12-3/TRBV12-4
d_gene: -
len: 13
j_gene: TRBJ2-1

CDR3aa: CANDYWLESNYGYTF
CDR3nt: TGTGCCAACGATTACTGGCTGGAGTCGAACTATGGCTACACCTTC
abundance: -
v_gene: TRBV7-9
d_gene: -
len: 15
j_gene: TRBJ1-2

CDR3aa: CASSLREVDRGGNGYTF
CDR3nt: TGTGCCAGCAGCTTAAGAGAGGTGGACAGGGGAGGCAATGGCTACACCTTC
abundance: -
v_gene: TRBV11-2
d_gene: TRBD1
len: 17
j_gene: TRBJ1-2

CDR3aa: CASSRKGQGLEETQYF
CDR3nt: TGTGCCAGCAGTCGCAAGGGACAGGGGCTGGAGGAGACCCAGTACTTC
abundance: few
v_gene: TRBV5-5
d_gene: TRBD1
len: 16
j_gene: TRBJ2-5

CDR3aa: CASSQGYLVMGHNEQFF
CDR3nt: TGTGCCAGCAGCCAAGGGTACCTGGTCATGGGTCACAATGAGCAGTTCTTC
abundance: -
v_gene: TRBV3-1
d_gene: -
len: 17
j_gene: TRBJ2-1

CDR3aa: CASSRTGTRIGETQYF
CDR3nt: TGTGCCAGCAGCCGAACCGGGACTAGGATTGGGGAGACCCAGTACTTC
abundance: -
v_gene: TRBV7-9
d_gene: TRBD2
len: 16
j_gene: TRBJ2-5

CDR3aa: CASSSVGGVNNNEQFF
CDR3nt: TGTGCCAGCAGCTCTGTGGGCGGGGTAAATAACAATGAGCAGTTCTTC
abundance: -
v_gene: TRBV7-2
d_gene: -
len: 16
j_gene: TRBJ2-1

CDR3aa: CAISQGGRFLYNEQFF
CDR3nt: TGTGCCATCTCCCAAGGCGGGAGGTTCCTCTACAATGAGCAGTTCTTC
abundance: -
v_gene: TRBV10-3
d_gene: TRBD2
len: 16
j_gene: TRBJ2-1

CDR3aa: CAIRGSGETQYF
CDR3nt: TGTGCCATCAGAGGGAGTGGGGAGACCCAGTACTTC
abundance: -
v_gene: TRBV10-3
d_gene: -
len: 12
j_gene: TRBJ2-5

CDR3aa: CASSLARDSPSNTGELFF
CDR3nt: TGTGCCAGCAGCTTAGCACGGGACAGTCCGTCGAACACCGGGGAGCTGTTTTTT
abundance: -
v_gene: TRBV7-6
d_gene: TRBD1
len: 18
j_gene: TRBJ2-2

CDR3aa: CATSDNGQGNQPQHF
CDR3nt: TGTGCCACCAGTGATAACGGACAGGGCAATCAGCCCCAGCATTTT
abundance: once
v_gene: TRBV24-1
d_gene: TRBD1
len: 15
j_gene: TRBJ1-5

CDR3aa: CASSLRDSPLHF
CDR3nt: TGTGCCAGCAGTTTGAGGGATTCACCCCTCCACTTT
abundance: -
v_gene: TRBV12-3/TRBV12-4
d_gene: -
len: 12
j_gene: TRBJ1-6

CDR3aa: CASSTGQVNGYTF
CDR3nt: TGTGCCAGCAGCACGGGACAGGTCAATGGCTACACCTTC
abundance: -
v_gene: TRBV7-2
d_gene: TRBD1
len: 13
j_gene: TRBJ1-2

CDR3aa: CASSYSLGLNTEAFF
CDR3nt: TGTGCCAGCAGTTACTCTCTGGGGTTGAACACTGAAGCTTTCTTT
abundance: once
v_gene: TRBV6-5
d_gene: -
len: 15
j_gene: TRBJ1-1

CDR3aa: CASSPGTLGLYEQYF
CDR3nt: TGTGCCAGCAGCCCCGGGACTCTGGGGCTCTACGAGCAGTACTTC
abundance: once
v_gene: TRBV7-9
d_gene: -
len: 15
j_gene: TRBJ2-7

CDR3aa: CASSSRAGGSYNEQFF
CDR3nt: TGTGCCAGCAGCTCCAGAGCGGGGGGCTCCTACAATGAGCAGTTCTTC
abundance: -
v_gene: TRBV7-9
d_gene: TRBD2
len: 16
j_gene: TRBJ2-1

CDR3aa: CASSALPGLGTRNEQFF
CDR3nt: TGTGCCAGCAGCGCCCTCCCGGGACTAGGGACGAGGAATGAGCAGTTCTTC
abundance: once
v_gene: TRBV7-6
d_gene: TRBD2
len: 17
j_gene: TRBJ2-1

CDR3aa: CASSQERDYNEQFF
CDR3nt: TGCGCCAGCAGCCAAGAGCGGGACTACAATGAGCAGTTCTTC
abundance: many
v_gene: TRBV4-1
d_gene: -
len: 14
j_gene: TRBJ2-1

CDR3aa: CSVEAPGGRGREQYF
CDR3nt: TGCAGCGTTGAAGCCCCAGGGGGCCGGGGGAGAGAGCAGTACTTC
abundance: -
v_gene: TRBV29-1
d_gene: TRBD1
len: 15
j_gene: TRBJ2-7

CDR3aa: CASSLSSGQPQHF
CDR3nt: TGTGCCAGCAGCTTATCATCGGGACAGCCCCAGCATTTT
abundance: -
v_gene: TRBV7-2
d_gene: -
len: 13
j_gene: TRBJ1-5

CDR3aa: CASSFSTREQFF
CDR3nt: TGTGCCAGCAGTTTTTCGACGAGGGAGCAGTTCTTC
abundance: -
v_gene: TRBV12-3/TRBV12-4
d_gene: -
len: 12
j_gene: TRBJ2-1

CDR3aa: CSVRGTGASSYEQYF
CDR3nt: TGCAGCGTCCGGGGGACAGGCGCGAGCTCCTACGAGCAGTACTTC
abundance: -
v_gene: TRBV29-1
d_gene: TRBD1
len: 15
j_gene: TRBJ2-7

CDR3aa: CASRWPSGYEQYF
CDR3nt: TGTGCCAGCAGGTGGCCTTCGGGCTACGAGCAGTACTTC
abundance: -
v_gene: TRBV6-1
d_gene: -
len: 13
j_gene: TRBJ2-7

CDR3aa: CASSPGGGNTDTQYF
CDR3nt: TGTGCCAGCAGCCCCGGTGGCGGGAACACAGATACGCAGTATTTT
abundance: -
v_gene: TRBV7-2
d_gene: -
len: 15
j_gene: TRBJ2-3

CDR3aa: CASRASGAYEKYF
CDR3nt: TGTGCCAGCCGGGCTAGCGGCGCCTACGAGAAGTACTTC
abundance: -
v_gene: TRBV12-3/TRBV12-4
d_gene: TRBD2
len: 13
j_gene: TRBJ2-7

CDR3aa: CASSLSGRSYGYTF
CDR3nt: TGTGCCAGCAGTTTGTCGGGACGGAGCTATGGCTACACCTTC
abundance: few
v_gene: TRBV25-1
d_gene: -
len: 14
j_gene: TRBJ1-2